This section outlines one T cell receptor beta chain sequence together with its context. Repertoires were generated with immunoSEQ multiplex PCR, while TCRdb's copy carries only in-frame clones and drops some. The data hold some 94,000 clones, with approximately 90% observed a single time. The CDR3 sequence is 19 residues long. J gave up 0 bases and V 2 bases, and 6 bases lay outside the gene matches. Germline V CDR1 and CDR2: LGHNA, YSLEER. This entry belongs to a study of T cell changes during pregnancy in multiple sclerosis. Sequenced here: peripheral blood, sampled in the first trimester of pregnancy. The sequence came from a female donor in good health, enrolled as a control in a pregnancy study. The gene calls are TRBV4-3 and TRBJ2-6, with TRBD1 matching 11 bases. CDR3 nucleotide sequence: TGCGCCAGCAGCCAACTTACCGGGACAGGGGGCTCTGGGGCCAACGTCCTGACTTTC. This translates into CASSQLTGTGGSGANVLTF.